Following are 2 T cell receptor beta chains from one sample sequenced in a study of blood T cell repertoires in COVID-19. Here immunoSEQ multiplex PCR was the method, and the copy in TCRdb shows in-frame clones only, minus some. The profile shows over 110,000 clones, over 70% of them singletons. Sequencing used PBMCs or T cells enriched from blood (not recorded which). These receptors came from a man in his 60s who had recovered from COVID-19.

The V call is TRBV27, the J call TRBJ1-6; D is uncertain. Trimming removed 3 bases from V and 7 bases from J, with 7 bases in between. CDR1 is MNHEY and CDR2 is SMNVEV in the germline V gene (reference sequence). This CDR3 contains 13 residues. CDR3 bases: TGTGCCAGCAGTTTTGGCAGAAATTCACCCCTCCACTTT. Translating gives CASSFGRNSPLHF.

The J gene is TRBJ2-3, the V gene TRBV19, with 7 nucleotides matching TRBD2. Per the germline V gene, CDR1 is LNHDA and CDR2 is SQIVND (reference sequence). The CDR3 totals 14 residues. J lost 1 base, V lost 6 bases, and 4 bases had no gene match. The CDR3 DNA reads as TGTGCCAGTAGAGACACTAGCGGCACAGATACGCAGTATTTT. Protein: CASRDTSGTDTQYF.